What follows describes a single TCR beta chain. Relative to the germline gene, one junction end is altered; a read error may explain this. Sequencing used immunoSEQ multiplex PCR; TCRdb keeps in-frame clones, though not all of them. The sample includes around 190,000 clones, 70% to 90% of them seen just once. The data were taken from a study of blood T cell repertoires in COVID-19. Germline-derived CDR1 and CDR2 are SNHLY and FYNNEI. The CDR3 runs 16 residues. The source is a man aged 35 to 55 who had recovered from COVID-19. The sequencing input was PBMCs or T cells enriched from blood (not recorded which). V and J are TRBV2 and TRBJ1-5; 8 nucleotides align to TRBD1. The chain's CDR3 is CASSDVRGQGGQPQHF. CDR3 DNA sequence: TGTGCCAGCAGTGATGTAAGAGGACAGGGCGGACAGCCCCAACATTTT.